This T cell receptor (beta chain) was observed in a study of blood T cells in healthy people across ages. Together with a sample-barcoded 5' primer, a J-beta primer mix was included in a second PCR lasting about 7 to 11 cycles. TCRdb passed the 5' RACE reads through MiXCR, listing each CDR3 protein once. Of about 640,000 distinct CDR3 sequences listed, about 54% were seen once; the top ten hold over 35%. This CDR3 is 17 amino acids long. V trimming: 3 bases; J trimming: 1 base; junction bases outside the gene matches: 4. The germline V gene has CDR1 MGHRA and CDR2 YSYEKL. The origin of this receptor is a man between 60 and 75 years old in good health. Material for sequencing was blood. The rearrangement joins TRBV4-1 to TRBJ2-5, with 14 bases aligning to TRBD2. Here the CDR3 reads CASSHGTSGGRQETQYF. The CDR3 nucleotides read TGCGCCAGCAGCCATGGGACTAGCGGGGGCCGCCAAGAGACCCAGTACTTC.